This T cell receptor (beta chain) derives from a study of cytomegalovirus exposure and HLA in healthy donors (dated 2017 in TCRdb). For the wider study: An earlier analysis of approximately 590 of the donors reported 250 to 350 Gb of sequence data and approximately 110 million unique TCR beta sequences from about 179 million T cells. In an earlier analysis of roughly 600 of the donors, high-throughput TCR beta sequencing was used to judge whether each TCR beta V gene segment behaved as functional or pseudogenic. Besides the first cohort of some 670 subjects, a separate validation cohort made up of 120 different subjects was used. Rather than using new phenotypic data, the later analysis identified candidate immune exposures from TCR beta sequences and from how often those sequences occurred across donors. A later analysis re-examined previously published TCR beta repertoires from 500 to 700 donors and added high-resolution HLA genotyping to investigate patterns of TCR occurrence. Among almost 400 genotyped donors of the cohort, an average of around 240,000 unique TCR beta nucleotide sequences were sequenced per donor, roughly 20% of them non-productive. All discovery cohort repertoires had been generated using a single sequencing platform. The genetic ancestry cluster associated with self-reported Caucasian donors included about 81% of the roughly 400 genotyped donors. The study used immunosequencing to profile the T cell repertoires of 600 to 850 subjects and linked those repertoires to cytomegalovirus serostatus. In a later genetic analysis, genome-wide SNP genotypes for about three fifths of the 666 donors were used, and that subset was treated as a discovery cohort. The study combined high-throughput TCR immunosequencing, statistical association of individual TCRs with disease status, and machine learning to predict cytomegalovirus infection status. The study aimed to test whether signatures of past pathogen exposure could be identified by cataloging public T cell receptors. A handful of DR-DQ haplotypes were treated as single units for association and clustering because of strong linkage in the cohort. Typing coverage differed by locus: A, B, C, DRB1 and DQB1 were typed in about 620-640 donors, DQA1 in approximately 520, DPA1 in around 610, and DPB1 in 472. Donor age, sex, ethnicity and CMV serostatus were compiled alongside the repertoire data. An early release that covered some 630 HLA-typed donors contained approximately 290 gigabases of sequencing data and 80 million or so unique TCR sequences. Both class I and class II loci were covered by HLA typing, at four-digit resolution. What the authors observed across the whole study: Some IMGT-functional V segments, including TRBV6-2 and TRBV6-3, could not be told apart with the 87-base-pair reads, so those segments were excluded. In a later analysis, over 15,000 TCR beta sequences were associated with specific HLA alleles at a false discovery rate of 0.05. Several of the top co-occurrence clusters appeared to be linked to parvovirus B19, influenza, CMV and Epstein-Barr virus, according to a later analysis. In vitro tests confirmed that a few of the cytomegalovirus-associated TCR beta chains recognize cytomegalovirus antigens. Cytomegalovirus status was reported to be diagnosed by the classifier with high specificity and sensitivity in both the original and validation cohorts. Compared with the roughly 700-donor mean, donors in an Asian-associated ancestry cluster had fewer N-insertions in productive TCRs, according to a later genetic analysis. This cohort had only TCR beta chains sequenced, and the lack of alpha or paired-chain data limited which features could be detected. For the cohort, immune exposure information was limited to CMV serostatus. In a later analysis, the rate of TCR association differed among HLA loci, with DRB1 alleles having the most associated TCRs and HLA-C alleles having the fewest. While some public TCRs were present in many individuals, most TCR sequences turned up only very rarely across donors. Because counts were too low, approximately 15 rarely observed V segments, including chromosome 9 orphons, were excluded from the earlier analysis of fewer than 650 of the donors. In an earlier analysis of 587 of the donors, most TCR beta V segments appeared in productive rearrangements about 87% or about 30% of the time, broadly matching IMGT annotations. A cluster of highly shared sequence variants was judged likely to be a technical artifact of the sequencing pipeline. Because HLA typing was missing for some donors at each locus, association tests included only the typed subset. Most CMV-associated TCR beta chains appeared to be HLA-restricted in a later analysis, and the HLA associations seemed to be driven largely by CMV exposure. V-gene and J-gene trimming of TCR beta chains was associated with a missense DCLRE1C variant in a later genetic analysis, and the association was replicated in an independent cohort. Linkage disequilibrium might explain the correlated functional status among segregating V segments, but an unknown experimental factor could not be ruled out. Presence/absence analyses assumed roughly uniform sequencing depth across donors, an assumption that may not hold. A later analysis found that HLA-associated TCR beta chains were more clonally expanded and had lower generation probabilities than equally common non-associated chains. The study listed 170 or so TCR beta chains as associated with cytomegalovirus. According to the authors, the approach could potentially be generalized to other disease states and immunological phenotypes. Strong co-occurrence of HLA alleles, especially DR and DQ, made assigning TCR associations to individual alleles difficult. A further reported finding was that TCR beta sequences accurately predicted the HLA-A and HLA-B alleles for most subjects in the first cohort.

The library was built by means of the immunoSEQ multiplex PCR assay. The multiplex PCR relied on a mix of 60 forward primers for TCR Vbeta segments and 13 reverse primers for TCR Jbeta segments. The CDR3 region of rearranged TCR beta genes was amplified from genomic DNA with a multiplex PCR assay. On the Illumina HiSeq System, the amplified TCR beta libraries were sequenced as 87-base-pair reads. Turning to the authors' computational methods: Across the roughly 670 repertoires, a later analysis counted roughly 84 million unique TCR beta chains, roughly 11 million of which were shared by at least two donors. Raw reads were error-corrected and collapsed into unique sequences with a nearest-neighbor algorithm that merged closely related sequences to remove PCR and sequencing errors. V, D and J gene segments were assigned by aligning CDR3 sequences to IMGT reference sequences. Each retained sequence needed at least a six-nucleotide match to both a V gene segment and a J gene segment. Rearrangements were called productive when the CDR3 lacked stop codons and stayed in frame with V and J; all others were non-productive. Following IMGT convention, CDR3 was defined as the stretch from the second conserved V-encoded cysteine up to the conserved J-encoded phenylalanine. The earlier analysis of about 610 of the donors excluded sequences that lacked an unambiguous match to a single V gene segment. An earlier analysis of a few hundred of the donors classified V segments as functional when productive rearrangements were above 56.7% and as segregating when the standard deviation between donors was above 5%. A statistical classification framework was developed to diagnose cytomegalovirus status using the catalog of TCR beta chain sequences. V and J gene assignment, in a later analysis, came from comparing TCR nucleotide sequences with IMGT/GENE-DB human TR gene sequences. The TCRdist pipeline was used in a later analysis to assign CDR3 sequences and most-parsimonious VDJ recombination scenarios. In a later analysis, every TCR beta chain was defined by the combination of its CDR3 amino acid sequence and its V-gene family, and reads without a unique V-gene family were dropped. A later analysis removed 550 to 700 highly shared, low-generation-probability nucleotide sequences to deal with suspected cross-contamination and a sequencing artifact. In a later analysis, a clonal expansion index for each public chain was calculated from normalized within-repertoire ranks of inferred template counts. Generation probabilities in a later analysis came from a VDJ recombination model fitted to out-of-frame rearrangements, and those results were checked against IGoR. A later analysis scored TCR-TCR, TCR-HLA and TCR-CMV co-occurrence with hypergeometric tests, applying a repertoire-size bias correction to TCR pairs. In a later analysis, false discovery rates were estimated by permuting HLA or CMV assignments 20 times. In a later analysis, co-occurring TCRs were grouped using DBSCAN, with TCRdist sequence similarity added in when clustering inside HLA-allele-positive subsets. Co-occurrence clustering excluded repertoires with fewer than 30,000 or more than 120,000 public chains, plus five with anomalous nucleotide sharing. The table was pulled from immuneACCESS by TCRdb, which kept in-frame rearrangements only. Such tables lose some clones; where checked, under half of the loss comes from unresolved V genes, and the rest has no known cause. That table furnishes V, J and clone size, whereas the DNA furnished D and trimming. This sample holds more than 85,000 clones; 76% were observed only once. The leading ten clones occupy 3% to 4% of the sample.

In total, approximately 690 healthy bone marrow donors made up the cohort. Cohort members were all nominally healthy when sampled, although unrecorded immune exposures were likely present. The donor was CMV seropositive and was included in the group of some 290 seropositive cohort members. Every donor gave a peripheral blood sample, and the peripheral blood mononuclear cells from that sample were used for TCR beta sequencing. The Qiagen DNeasy Blood Extraction Kit was used to extract genomic DNA from the blood cell samples. The CDR3, cysteine through phenylalanine, is 14 amino acids long. The sequence is cut down to CDR3 DNA, 42 bases in frame from base 1. Taken from the germline V gene, the CDR1 and CDR2 loops are SNHLY and FYNNEI. Germline trimming amounts to 11 bases on V and 6 bases on J, with 8 as the count of junction bases outside the gene matches. For this clone: Its antigen remains unidentified. Base qualities were left out, and no much larger clone turns up one base away.

This TCR was sampled from a woman aged 45-60 years in good health and CMV-seropositive. The sequence joins TRBV2 to TRBJ2-1; 12 central nucleotides agree with TRBD2. Sequencing was carried out using PBMCs. CDR3 reads: CAAGTSGSGNEQFF. The nucleotides read TGTGCCGCCGGGACTAGCGGGTCGGGCAATGAGCAGTTCTTC.